This TCR beta chain stems from a study of T cell clones after liver transplantation. TCRdb's copy holds only in-frame clones and misses some; the assay was immunoSEQ multiplex PCR. The sample shows about 99,000 clones, around 84% of them seen only once. Germline V gene data show CDR1 as SGHVS and CDR2 as FNYEAQ. J lost 4 bases, V lost 5 bases, and 5 bases had no gene match. The CDR3 is made up of 14 amino acids. Details on this clone: The antigen is unknown.

Regarding the study as a whole: The donor-reactive repertoire was only partly measurable in two subjects, lacking donor cells. Graft donor-reactive T cells may have migrated into the graft rather than being deleted.

This TCR derives from a human patient who received a liver transplant. Some of the T cells might come from the graft donor. The sample consisted of CD4+ T cells from blood, taken 47 months after liver transplant. The rearrangement joins TRBV7-6 to TRBJ1-1, with 9 bases fitting TRBD1. CDR3 sequence (DNA): TGTGCCAGCAGCCGGACAGGGGCCGGCACTGAAGCTTTCTTT. Residues: CASSRTGAGTEAFF. Full variable domain (missing parts from reference TRBV7-6 and TRBJ1-1): GAGVSQSPRYKVTKRGQDVALRCDPISGHVSLYWYRQALGQGPEFLTYFNYEAQQDKSGLPNDRFSAERPEGSISTLTIQRTEQRDSAMYRCASSRTGAGTEAFFGQGTRLTVV.